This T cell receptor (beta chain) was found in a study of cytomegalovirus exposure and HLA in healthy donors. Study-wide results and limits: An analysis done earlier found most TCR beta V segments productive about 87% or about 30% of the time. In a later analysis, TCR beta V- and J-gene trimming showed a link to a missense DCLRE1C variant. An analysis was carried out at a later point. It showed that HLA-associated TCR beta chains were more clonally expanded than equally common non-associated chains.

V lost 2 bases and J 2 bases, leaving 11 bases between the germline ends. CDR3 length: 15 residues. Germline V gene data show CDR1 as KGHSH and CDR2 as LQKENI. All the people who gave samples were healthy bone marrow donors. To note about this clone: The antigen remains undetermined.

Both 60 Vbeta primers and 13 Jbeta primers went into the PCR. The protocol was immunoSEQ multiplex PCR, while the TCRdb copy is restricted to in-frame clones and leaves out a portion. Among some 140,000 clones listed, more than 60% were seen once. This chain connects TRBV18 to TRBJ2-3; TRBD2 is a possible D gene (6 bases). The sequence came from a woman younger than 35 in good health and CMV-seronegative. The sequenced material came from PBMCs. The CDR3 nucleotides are TGTGCCAGCTCACCAACCCCGGGGGACACAGATACGCAGTATTTT. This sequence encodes CASSPTPGDTDTQYF.